The clone carrying this T cell receptor beta chain was detected only a few times. The antigen is not known. V shed 0 bases and J shed 8 bases, with 11 bases lying between them. The CDR3 is made up of 15 amino acids. The V gene's germline CDR1 is MGHRA and CDR2 YSYEKL. The data were taken from a study of T-cell reconstitution after alpha-beta-depleted transplantation in children. Study-level points and caveats: Among T cells one year after transplant, newly produced cells accounted for most counts and diversity. It was surviving recipient T cells and thymic progenitors that gave some patients high TCRbeta diversity at day 60. Roughly two months post-transplant, alpha-beta T cells reportedly originated from several hundred graft clones that had expanded.

TCRbeta library construction was performed incorporating unique molecular identifiers. TCRdb itself ran the PCR reads through MiXCR, one entry per CDR3 protein. The sample yields about 1,000,000 distinct CDR3 sequences, less than 30% seen once. This TCR was sampled from a boy younger than two who had a stem cell transplant for SCID, so the T cells may come from the graft donor. V is TRBV4-1 and J is TRBJ1-6; D is possibly TRBD1 (5 bases). The specimen comprised PBMCs, mostly from graft donor cells, sampled 360 days after TCRalphabeta/CD19-depleted stem cell transplant. CDR3 in DNA: TGCGCCAGCAGCCAAGAGGAGGGGTTTGATTCACCCCTCCACTTT. It is translated as CASSQEEGFDSPLHF.